The entry that follows covers one TCR beta chain sequence. This clone is considered medium-sized (0.01 to 0.1%). Its target antigen remains unknown. No much larger clonotype is one base removed from it; base qualities were not supplied. This sample is drawn from a study of T cells after somatic rescue of genetic block (dated by TCRdb to the early 2020s). With regard to the full study: The study assessed how robust, over the long term, a T-cell system was when the system had developed through somatic rescue of a genetic block in T-cell development.

Library construction relied on the immunoSEQ multiplex PCR assay. In its TCRdb copy, this immuneACCESS table keeps in-frame sequences only and misses some clones. Where compared with another copy, unresolved V genes explain less than half of these, and the others have no known cause. The sample table lists 13,000 or so clones, about 69% of them with a count of one. The ten largest account for 15% to 20% of the sample. Its CDR3 holds 14 amino acids, cysteine through phenylalanine. Only the CDR3 part of the read is kept: 42 bases, read in frame from the first base. At the junction V is shortened by 7 bases and J by 4 bases; bases outside the gene matches: 8. The germline V gene gives CDR1 as SNHLY and CDR2 as FYNNEI.

Material for sequencing was peripheral blood mononuclear cells (PBMCs). This TCR was sampled from a boy between 10 and 17 years old. The chain joins TRBV2 to TRBJ2-7, with 9 middle bases fitting TRBD1. The CDR3 has the sequence CASTRDGTGYEQYF. The DNA reads TGTGCCAGCACCCGCGACGGGACAGGGTACGAGCAGTACTTC. This CDR3, with the reference TRBV2 and TRBJ2-7 proteins standing in past its ends, gives the full variable domain EPEVTQTPSHQVTQMGQEVILRCVPISNHLYFYWYRQILGQKVEFLVSFYNNEISEKSEIFDDQFSVERPDGSNFTLKIRSTKLEDSAMYFCASTRDGTGYEQYFGPGTRLTVT.